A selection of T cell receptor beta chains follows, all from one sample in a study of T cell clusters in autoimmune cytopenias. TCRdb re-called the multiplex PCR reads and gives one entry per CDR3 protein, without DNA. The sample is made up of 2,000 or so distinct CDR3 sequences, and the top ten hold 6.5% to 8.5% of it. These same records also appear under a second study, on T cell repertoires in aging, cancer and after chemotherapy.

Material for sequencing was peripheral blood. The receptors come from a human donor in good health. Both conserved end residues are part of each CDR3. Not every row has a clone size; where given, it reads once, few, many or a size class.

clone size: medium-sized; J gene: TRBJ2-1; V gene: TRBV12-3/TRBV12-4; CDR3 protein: CASTTLGPHNEQFF
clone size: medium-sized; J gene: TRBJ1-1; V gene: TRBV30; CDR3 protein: CAYYRGLNTEAFF
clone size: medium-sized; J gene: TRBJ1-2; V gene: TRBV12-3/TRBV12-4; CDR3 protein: CASSPQGGGGGYTF
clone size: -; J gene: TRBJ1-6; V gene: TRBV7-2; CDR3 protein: CASSLPSLTLHF
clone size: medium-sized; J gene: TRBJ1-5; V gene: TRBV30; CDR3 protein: CAWGHSNQPQHF
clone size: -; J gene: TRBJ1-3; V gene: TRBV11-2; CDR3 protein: CASSSPWTASGNTIYF
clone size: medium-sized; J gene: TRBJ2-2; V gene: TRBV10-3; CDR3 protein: CAISESGGANTGELFF
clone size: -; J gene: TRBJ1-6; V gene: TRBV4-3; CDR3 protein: CASSRTGPPYNSPLHF
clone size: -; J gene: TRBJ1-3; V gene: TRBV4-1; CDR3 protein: CASSQGQISGNTIYF
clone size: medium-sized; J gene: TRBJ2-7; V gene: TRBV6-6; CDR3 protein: CASRSSLREQYF
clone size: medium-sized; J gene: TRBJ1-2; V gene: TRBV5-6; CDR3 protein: CASRAFSQGGYTF
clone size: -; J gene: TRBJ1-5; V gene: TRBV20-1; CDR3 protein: CSAGLTGGTNQPQHF
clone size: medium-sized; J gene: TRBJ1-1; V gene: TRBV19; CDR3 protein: CASSPGKNTEAFF
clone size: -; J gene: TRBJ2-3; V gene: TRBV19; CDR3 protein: CASSNYRGTDTQYF
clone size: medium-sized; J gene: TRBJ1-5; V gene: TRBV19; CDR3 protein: CASSHQGIDQPQHF
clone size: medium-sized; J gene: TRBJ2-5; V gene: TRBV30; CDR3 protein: CVGWVGKTQYF
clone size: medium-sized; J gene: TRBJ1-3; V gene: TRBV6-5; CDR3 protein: CAIRDSSGNTIYF
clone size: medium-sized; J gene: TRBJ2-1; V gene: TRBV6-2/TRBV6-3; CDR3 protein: CASQGGAVEQFF
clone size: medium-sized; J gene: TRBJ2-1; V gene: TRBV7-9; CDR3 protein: CASSLGRWTSGYNEQFF
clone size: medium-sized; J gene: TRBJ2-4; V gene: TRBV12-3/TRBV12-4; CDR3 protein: CASSTGVANIQYF
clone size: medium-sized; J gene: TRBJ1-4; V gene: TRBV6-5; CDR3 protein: CASRRSDDTNEKLFF
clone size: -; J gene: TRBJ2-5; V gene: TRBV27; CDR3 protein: CASRPTGGRETQYF
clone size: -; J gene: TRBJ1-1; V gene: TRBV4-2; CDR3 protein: CASSQVPGRKIRMNTEAFF
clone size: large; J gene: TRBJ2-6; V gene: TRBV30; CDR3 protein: CACSTGWSGANVLTF
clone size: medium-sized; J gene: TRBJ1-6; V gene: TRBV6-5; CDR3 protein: CASSYSRTGDSPLHF
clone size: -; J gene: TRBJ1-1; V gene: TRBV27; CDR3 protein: CASSLFAANTEAFF
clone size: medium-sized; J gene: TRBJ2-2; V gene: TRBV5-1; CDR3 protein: CASSLGTSYTGELFF
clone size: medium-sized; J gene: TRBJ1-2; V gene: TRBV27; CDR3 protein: CASRPAGQGDYGYTF
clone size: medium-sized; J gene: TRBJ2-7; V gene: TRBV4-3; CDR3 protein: CASSPSGTGESYEQYF
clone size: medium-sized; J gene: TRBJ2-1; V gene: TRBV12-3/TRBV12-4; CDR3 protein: CASRLGLSGSTQFF
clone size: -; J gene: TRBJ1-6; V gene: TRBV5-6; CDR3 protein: CASSRQFVNSPLHF
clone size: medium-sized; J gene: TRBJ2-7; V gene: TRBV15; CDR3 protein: CATSRDRGRYEQYF